This T cell receptor beta chain was captured by sequencing in a study of T cell responses to AZD1222 COVID-19 vaccine. In germline, CDR1 is LGHDT, CDR2 YNNKEL (reference sequence). The CDR3 contains 15 residues. V gave up 4 bases and J gave up 14 bases, with 21 bases separating them. Profiled with immunoSEQ multiplex PCR; TCRdb holds only in-frame clones, not every one. The data hold some 150,000 clones, with 90% observed a single time. This clone was counted only a few times. Its cognate antigen is unknown. Points from the study as a whole: In all cases, repertoires were sampled only after the peak T cell response.

The chain recombines TRBV3-1 (or the pseudogene TRBV3-2) with TRBJ1-6, with D possibly matching TRBD1 (6 bases). Sequencing was performed on peripheral blood, taken on day 0 of AZD1222 vaccination. The TCR comes from an adult in good health. The CDR3, as DNA: TGTGCCAGCAGCCCCCAACAGGGTTCTGAGAGAGCCCTCCACTTT. Translation gives CASSPQQGSERALHF.